The sequence of this T cell receptor (beta chain) was determined in a study of regulatory T cells in long-lasting Graves disease. Assembly of TCR beta libraries relied on iRepertoire HTBI primers together with Arm-PCR of CDR3 regions. Using its own MiXCR run on the multiplex PCR reads, TCRdb lists one record per CDR3 protein. The sample consists of over 500,000 distinct CDR3 sequences, 16% of them appearing once. Time point reported: newly diagnosed GD, antithyroid drugs for less than 3 months. Generation of the TCR library employed RNA extracted from PBMCs. The CDR3 totals 14 residues. With 0 bases removed from V and 7 bases from J, the gap between germline ends came to 13 bases. Germline CDR1 and CDR2: SGHRS and YFSETQ. This sample was also put to use in a study of T cells in Graves' hyperthyroidism and ophthalmopathy.

The chain is built from TRBV5-1 and TRBJ2-5; D gene ambiguous. This material consisted of peripheral blood mononuclear cells (PBMCs), taken at new diagnosis, from a patient treated with antithyroid drugs. The source of this sequence is a woman aged 25 to 45 with Graves disease. DNA of the CDR3: TGCGCCAGCAGCTTGGGATCCGCTGGCCGGACCCAGTACTTC. It codes for CASSLGSAGRTQYF.